This T cell receptor beta chain was obtained from a study of blood T cell repertoires in COVID-19. J was trimmed by 4 bases and V by 3 bases; bases with no gene match: 5. CDR1 is SGDLS, CDR2 YYNGEE, per germline. The CDR3 contains 16 residues. In the source study's methods: For nucleated cells, counts were estimated from reference gene primer amplification. Some clones are missing from TCRdb's copy, which holds only in-frame ones; the method was immunoSEQ multiplex PCR. V, J and clone size are taken as reported in that table, and D and trimming were inferred from the DNA itself. The repertoire includes roughly 180,000 clones, 75% to 90% of them detected once, and about 4.6% sits in the top ten.

Sequencing input: PBMCs or T cells enriched from blood (not recorded which). The receptor comes from a woman aged 50 to 65 who had recovered from COVID-19. The rearrangement uses TRBV9 and TRBJ2-6, with 9 bases identical to TRBD1. The CDR3 sequence is CASSAVQGAGANVLTF. The CDR3 DNA is TGTGCCAGCAGCGCAGTACAGGGGGCCGGGGCCAACGTCCTGACTTTC.